The present T cell receptor (beta chain) was sequenced within a study of beta chain features in type 1 diabetes. This clone was counted between two and nine times. Its cognate antigen is unknown. CDR1 SGHDN and CDR2 FVKESK come from the germline V gene. The ends lost 2 bases at V and 4 bases at J; junction bases unmatched: 9. This CDR3 is 16 amino acids long. Findings of the study overall: All four CD4+ subsets of Type 1 diabetes patients contained TCRB CDR3s that were moderately but significantly shorter. Among patients, naive, central memory and Treg TCRB repertoires appeared more similar than among healthy donors.

Blood was drawn once from each donor into heparinised tubes. The draws averaged about 120 mL. Sorted CD4+ subsets: naive, central memory, regulatory, stem cell-like memory (CD45RO/CCR7/CD25/CD127/CD95/CD27 panel). Populations obtained by sorting all exceeded 98% purity. Every bit of the isolated RNA underwent reverse transcription, so sequencing read expressed TCRB transcripts. Data came from immunoSEQ multiplex PCR; TCRdb stores just in-frame clones and leaves some out. The sample includes approximately 240,000 clones, 16% seen only once; the top ten take approximately 0.086%. The source of this sequence is a man aged 25 to 40 with type 1 diabetes. The chain carries TRBV14 and TRBJ2-3; 7 bases are shared with TRBD1. Source material: naive CD4+ T cells from blood. CDR3 residues: CASSQKGQTRADTQYF. The CDR3 DNA sequence: TGTGCCAGCAGCCAAAAGGGACAGACACGGGCAGATACGCAGTATTTT.